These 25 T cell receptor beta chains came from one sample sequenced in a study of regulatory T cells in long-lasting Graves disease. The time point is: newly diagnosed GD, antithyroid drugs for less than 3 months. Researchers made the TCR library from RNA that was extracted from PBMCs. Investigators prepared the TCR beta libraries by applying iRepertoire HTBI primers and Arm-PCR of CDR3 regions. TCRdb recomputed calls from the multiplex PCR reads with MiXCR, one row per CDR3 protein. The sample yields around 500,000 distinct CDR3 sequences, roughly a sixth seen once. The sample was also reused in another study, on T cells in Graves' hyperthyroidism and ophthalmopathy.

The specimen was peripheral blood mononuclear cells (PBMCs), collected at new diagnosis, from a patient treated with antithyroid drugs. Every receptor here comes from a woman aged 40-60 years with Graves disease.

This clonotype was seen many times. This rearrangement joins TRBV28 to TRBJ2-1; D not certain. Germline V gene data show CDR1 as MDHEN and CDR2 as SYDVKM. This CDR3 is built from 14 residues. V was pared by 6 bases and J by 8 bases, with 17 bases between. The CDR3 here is CASSLALQPDEQFF. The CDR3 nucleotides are TGTGCCAGCAGCTTGGCGCTACAGCCCGATGAGCAGTTCTTC. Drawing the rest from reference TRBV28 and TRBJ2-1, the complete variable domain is DVKVTQSSRYLVKRTGEKVFLECVQDMDHENMFWYRQDPGLGLRLIYFSYDVKMKEKGDIPEGYSVSREKKERFSLILESASTNQTSMYLCASSLALQPDEQFFGPGTRLTVL.

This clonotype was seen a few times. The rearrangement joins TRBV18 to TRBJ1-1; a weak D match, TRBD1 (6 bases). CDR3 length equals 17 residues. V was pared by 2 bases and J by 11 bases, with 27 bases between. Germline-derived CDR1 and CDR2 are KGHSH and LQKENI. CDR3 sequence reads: CASSPRTYDPWDTEAFF. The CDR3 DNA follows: TGTGCCAGCTCACCAAGGACCTATGATCCGTGGGACACGGAGGCTTTCTTT. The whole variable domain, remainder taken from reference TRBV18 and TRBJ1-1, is NAGVMQNPRHLVRRRGQEARLRCSPMKGHSHVYWYRQLPEEGLKFMVYLQKENIIDESGMPKERFSAEFPKEGPSILRIQQVVRGDSAAYFCASSPRTYDPWDTEAFFGQGTRLTVV.

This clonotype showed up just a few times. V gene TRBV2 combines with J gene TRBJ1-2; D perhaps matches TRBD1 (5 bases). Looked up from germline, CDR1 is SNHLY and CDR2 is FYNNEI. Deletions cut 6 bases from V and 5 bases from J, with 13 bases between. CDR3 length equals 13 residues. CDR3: CASRGELLYGYTF. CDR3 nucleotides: TGTGCCAGCAGGGGGGAATTGCTTTATGGCTACACCTTC.

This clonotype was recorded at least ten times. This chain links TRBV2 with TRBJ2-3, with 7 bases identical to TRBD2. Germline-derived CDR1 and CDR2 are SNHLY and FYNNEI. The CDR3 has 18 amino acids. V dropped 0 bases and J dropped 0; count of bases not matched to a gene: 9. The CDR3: CASSEARSGASSTDTQYF. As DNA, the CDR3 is TGTGCCAGCAGTGAAGCGAGAAGCGGGGCGTCTAGCACAGATACGCAGTATTTT.

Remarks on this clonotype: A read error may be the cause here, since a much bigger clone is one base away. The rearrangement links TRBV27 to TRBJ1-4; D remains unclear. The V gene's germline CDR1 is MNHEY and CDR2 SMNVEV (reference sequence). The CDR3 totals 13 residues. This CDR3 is CASSFGRREKPFF. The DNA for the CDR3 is TGTGCCAGCAGTTTCGGCCGGAGGGAAAAACCGTTTTTT.

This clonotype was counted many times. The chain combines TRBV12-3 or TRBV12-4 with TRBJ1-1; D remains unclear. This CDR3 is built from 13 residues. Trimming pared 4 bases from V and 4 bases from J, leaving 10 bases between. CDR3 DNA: TGTGCCAGCAGTTCTGGACGGGTCACTGAAGCTTTCTTT. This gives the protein CASSSGRVTEAFF.

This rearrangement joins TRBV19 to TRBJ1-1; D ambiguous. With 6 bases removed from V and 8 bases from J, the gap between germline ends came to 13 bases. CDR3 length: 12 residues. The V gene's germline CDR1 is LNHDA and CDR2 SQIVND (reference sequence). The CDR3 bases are TGTGCCAGTAGAAACAGTTTAAAAGAAGCTTTCTTT. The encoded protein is CASRNSLKEAFF.

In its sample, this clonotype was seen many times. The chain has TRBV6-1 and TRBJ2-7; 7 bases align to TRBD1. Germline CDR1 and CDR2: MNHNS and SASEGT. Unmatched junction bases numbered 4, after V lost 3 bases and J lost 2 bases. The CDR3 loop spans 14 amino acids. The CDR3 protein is CASSDRDRAYEQYF. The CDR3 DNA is TGTGCCAGCAGTGACCGGGACAGAGCCTACGAGCAGTACTTC.

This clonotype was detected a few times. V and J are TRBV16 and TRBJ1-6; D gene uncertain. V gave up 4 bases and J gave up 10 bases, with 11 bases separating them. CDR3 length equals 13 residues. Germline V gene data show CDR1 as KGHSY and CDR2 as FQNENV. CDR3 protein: CASSPNPDSPLHF. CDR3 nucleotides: TGTGCCAGCAGCCCCAACCCCGACTCACCCCTCCACTTT.

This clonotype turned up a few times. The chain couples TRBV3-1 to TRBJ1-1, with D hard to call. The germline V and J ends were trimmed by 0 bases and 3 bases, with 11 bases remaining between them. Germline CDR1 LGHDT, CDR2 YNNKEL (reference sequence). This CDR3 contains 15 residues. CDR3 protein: CASSQDEKGYTEAFF. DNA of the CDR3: TGTGCCAGCAGCCAAGATGAGAAGGGTTACACTGAAGCTTTCTTT.

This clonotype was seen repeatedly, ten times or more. CDR3 in amino acids: CASSLTGTREKLFF. CDR3 nucleotides: TGTGCCAGCAGCTTAACCGGGACCCGAGAAAAACTGTTTTTT. The chain is built from TRBV5-5 and TRBJ1-4; TRBD1 might be the D (5 bases). V was pared by 2 bases and J by 8 bases, with 13 bases between. This CDR3 spans 14 amino acids. Looked up from germline, CDR1 is SGHKS and CDR2 is YYEKEE (reference sequence).

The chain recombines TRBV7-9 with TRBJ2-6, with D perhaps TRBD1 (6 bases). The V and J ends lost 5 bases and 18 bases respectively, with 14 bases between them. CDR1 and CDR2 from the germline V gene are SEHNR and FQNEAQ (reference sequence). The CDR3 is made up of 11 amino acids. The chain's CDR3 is CASSRTGWKTF. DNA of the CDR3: TGTGCCAGCAGCCGAACAGGGTGGAAGACTTTC.

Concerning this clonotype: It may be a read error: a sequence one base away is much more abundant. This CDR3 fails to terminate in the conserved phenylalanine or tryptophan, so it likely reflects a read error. CDR3 in DNA: TGCGCCAGCAGCCCCGGGACAGGGAGGGAGCAGTACCTC. Its protein product is CASSPGTGREQYL. V usage is TRBV5-1 and J usage is TRBJ2-7, with 9 nucleotides matching TRBD1. The CDR3 spans 13 residues. The V and J ends lost 4 bases and 7 bases, in that order; junction bases with no gene match: 6. Germline V gives CDR1 SGHRS, CDR2 YFSETQ.

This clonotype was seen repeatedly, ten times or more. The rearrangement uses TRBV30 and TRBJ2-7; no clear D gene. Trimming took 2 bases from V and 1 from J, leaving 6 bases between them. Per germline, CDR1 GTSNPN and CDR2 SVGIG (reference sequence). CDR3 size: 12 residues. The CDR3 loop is CAWSRMSYEQYF. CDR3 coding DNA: TGTGCCTGGAGTCGGATGTCCTACGAGCAGTACTTC. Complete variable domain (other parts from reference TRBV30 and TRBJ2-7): SQTIHQWPATLVQPVGSPLSLECTVEGTSNPNLYWYRQAAGRGLQLLFYSVGIGQISSEVPQNLSASRPQDRQFILSSKKLLLSDSGFYLCAWSRMSYEQYFGPGTRLTVT.

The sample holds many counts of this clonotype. The CDR3 is CASSHTGTAAYEQYF. The CDR3 DNA reads as TGTGCCAGCAGCCACACCGGGACGGCCGCCTACGAGCAGTACTTC. The chain recombines TRBV3-1 with TRBJ2-7; D could derive from TRBD1 or TRBD2 (5 bases each). The V and J ends lost 3 bases and 2 bases respectively, with 14 bases between them. This CDR3 has 15 amino acids. Looked up from germline, CDR1 is LGHDT and CDR2 is YNNKEL (reference sequence).

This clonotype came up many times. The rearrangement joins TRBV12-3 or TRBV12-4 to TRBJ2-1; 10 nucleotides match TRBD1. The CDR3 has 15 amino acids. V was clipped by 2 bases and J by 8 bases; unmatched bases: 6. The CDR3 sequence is CASSLSGTGVYEQFF. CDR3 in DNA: TGTGCCAGCAGTTTATCCGGGACAGGGGTGTATGAGCAGTTCTTC.

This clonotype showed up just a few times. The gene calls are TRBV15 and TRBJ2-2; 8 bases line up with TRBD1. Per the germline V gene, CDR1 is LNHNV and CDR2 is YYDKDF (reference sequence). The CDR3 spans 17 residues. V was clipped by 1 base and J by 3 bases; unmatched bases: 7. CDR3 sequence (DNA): TGTGCCACCAGCAGAGCCGTCCGGACAGGGCACACCGGGGAGCTGTTTTTT. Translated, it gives CATSRAVRTGHTGELFF.

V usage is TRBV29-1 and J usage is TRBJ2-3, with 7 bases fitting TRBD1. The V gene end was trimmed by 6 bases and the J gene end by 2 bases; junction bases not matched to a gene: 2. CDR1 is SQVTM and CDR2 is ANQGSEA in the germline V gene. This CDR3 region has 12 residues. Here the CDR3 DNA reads TGCAGCGTCGGGACAGACACAGATACGCAGTATTTT. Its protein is CSVGTDTDTQYF.

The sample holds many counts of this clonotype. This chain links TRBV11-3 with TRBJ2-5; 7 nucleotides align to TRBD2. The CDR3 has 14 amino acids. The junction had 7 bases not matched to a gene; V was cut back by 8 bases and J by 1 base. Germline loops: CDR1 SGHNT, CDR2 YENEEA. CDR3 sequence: CASQHGGVQETQYF. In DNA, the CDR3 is TGTGCCAGCCAACATGGGGGGGTCCAAGAGACCCAGTACTTC.

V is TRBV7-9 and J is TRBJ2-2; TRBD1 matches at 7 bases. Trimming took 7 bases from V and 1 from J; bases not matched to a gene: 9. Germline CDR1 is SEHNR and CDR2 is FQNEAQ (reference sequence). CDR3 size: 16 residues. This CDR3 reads CASIPSGTVNTGELFF. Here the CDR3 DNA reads TGTGCCAGCATCCCCAGTGGGACAGTGAACACCGGGGAGCTGTTTTTT.

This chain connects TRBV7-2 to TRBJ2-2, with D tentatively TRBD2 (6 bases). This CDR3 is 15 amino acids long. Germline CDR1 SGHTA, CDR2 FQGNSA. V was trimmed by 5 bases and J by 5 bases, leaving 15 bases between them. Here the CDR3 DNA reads TGTGCCAGCAGCGACGGGGCTAGCGTTACCGGGGAGCTGTTTTTT. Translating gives CASSDGASVTGELFF.

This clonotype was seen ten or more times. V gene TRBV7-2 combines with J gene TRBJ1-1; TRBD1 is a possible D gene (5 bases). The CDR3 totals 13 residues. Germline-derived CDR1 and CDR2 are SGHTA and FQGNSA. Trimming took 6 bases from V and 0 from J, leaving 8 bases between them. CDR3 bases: TGTGCCAGCAGGACAGTATTGAACACTGAAGCTTTCTTT. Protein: CASRTVLNTEAFF.

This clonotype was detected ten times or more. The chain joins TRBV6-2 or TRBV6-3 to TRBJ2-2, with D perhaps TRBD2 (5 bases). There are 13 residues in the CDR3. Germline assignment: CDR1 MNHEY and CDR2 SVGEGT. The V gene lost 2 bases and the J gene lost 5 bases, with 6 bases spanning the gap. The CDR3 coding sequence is TGTGCCAGCAGTTACCGGGGAACCGGGGAGCTGTTTTTT. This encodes CASSYRGTGELFF.

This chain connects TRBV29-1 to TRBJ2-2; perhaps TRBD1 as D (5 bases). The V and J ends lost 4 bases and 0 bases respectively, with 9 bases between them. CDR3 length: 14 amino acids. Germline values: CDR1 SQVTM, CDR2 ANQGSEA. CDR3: CSVARTTNTGELFF. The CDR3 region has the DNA TGCAGCGTTGCGAGGACAACGAACACCGGGGAGCTGTTTTTT.

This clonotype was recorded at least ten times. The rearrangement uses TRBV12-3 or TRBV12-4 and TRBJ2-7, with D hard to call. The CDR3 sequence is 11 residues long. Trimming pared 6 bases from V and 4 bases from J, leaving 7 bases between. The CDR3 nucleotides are TGTGCCAGCAGCACTACTTACGAGCAGTACTTC. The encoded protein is CASSTTYEQYF.